The next 25 T cell receptor beta chains were all read from a single sample in a study of early T cells in non-severe SARS-CoV-2 infection. In TCRdb, the 5' RACE reads were re-called with MiXCR into one record per CDR3 protein. The table records more than 70,000 distinct CDR3 sequences, approximately 10% of them present only once. The sequencing here drew on whole blood, taken at baseline. The receptor set was obtained from an adult who was a healthcare worker with PCR-confirmed SARS-CoV-2 infection or an uninfected control (not recorded which).

This clonotype was seen repeatedly, ten times or more. The rearrangement joins TRBV27 to TRBJ2-5, with 8 bases lining up with TRBD1. J was trimmed by 4 bases and V by 5 bases; bases with no gene match: 6. Looked up from germline, CDR1 is MNHEY and CDR2 is SMNVEV (reference sequence). CDR3 length equals 14 residues. The CDR3, as DNA: TGTGCCAGCAGTCGGACAGGGTTTGGAGAGACCCAGTACTTC. The encoded protein is CASSRTGFGETQYF.

This clonotype was seen a few times. The V gene is TRBV29-1, the J gene TRBJ2-3; D unclear. Germline CDR1 SQVTM, CDR2 ANQGSEA. The V and J ends lost 3 bases and 8 bases respectively, with 9 bases between them. The CDR3 runs to 11 residues. The CDR3 DNA follows: TGCAGCGTTGAGGGTGTCAGTACGCAGTATTTT. This sequence encodes CSVEGVSTQYF.

The genes are TRBV28 and TRBJ1-4, with 7 positions matching TRBD1. CDR1 is MDHEN and CDR2 is SYDVKM in the germline V gene. V dropped 4 bases and J dropped 0; count of bases not matched to a gene: 5. This CDR3 contains 16 residues. The CDR3 region is CASSSGQLATNEKLFF. CDR3 nucleotides: TGTGCCAGCAGTTCGGGACAGCTTGCAACTAATGAAAAACTGTTTTTT.

This clonotype occurred many times. The rearrangement uses TRBV7-9 and TRBJ2-5, with D unresolved. V lost 5 bases, J lost 2 bases, and 9 bases lay in between. CDR1 SEHNR and CDR2 FQNEAQ come from the germline V gene (reference sequence). This CDR3 comprises 13 residues. CDR3 DNA sequence: TGTGCCAGCAGCCCAACCAGTCAAGAGACCCAGTACTTC. Protein sequence: CASSPTSQETQYF.

In this sample, this clonotype turned up many times. This chain joins TRBV11-2 and TRBJ2-6; D gene uncertain. Trimming stripped 6 bases from V and 2 bases from J, with 5 bases between. CDR1 is SGHAT, CDR2 FQNNGV, per germline. The CDR3 has 13 residues. In nucleotides, the CDR3 is TGTGCCAGCAGGACGGCTGGGGCCAACGTCCTGACTTTC. It yields the protein CASRTAGANVLTF. The whole variable domain, remainder taken from reference TRBV11-2 and TRBJ2-6, is EAGVAQSPRYKIIEKRQSVAFWCNPISGHATLYWYQQILGQGPKLLIQFQNNGVVDDSQLPKDRFSAERLKGVDSTLKIQPAKLEDSAVYLCASRTAGANVLTFGAGSRLTVL.

This sequence joins TRBV28 and TRBJ2-1; 9 nucleotides align to TRBD2. The CDR3 spans 16 residues. Germline-derived CDR1 and CDR2 are MDHEN and SYDVKM. V lost 6 bases to trimming and J lost 5 bases; unmatched junction nucleotides: 11. CDR3 coding DNA: TGTGCCAGCAGCCCTCCGCGGGGGGGGCGACACAATGAGCAGTTCTTC. It encodes CASSPPRGGRHNEQFF.

This sequence joins TRBV6-6 and TRBJ1-2; D possibly corresponds to TRBD1 (6 bases). The germline V gene encodes CDR1 MNHNY and CDR2 SVGAGI (reference sequence). The V end lost 2 bases, the J end lost 5 bases, and 9 bases lay between the germline ends. The CDR3 has 13 residues. Here the CDR3 DNA reads TGTGCCAGCAGTTACGAAGGACAGTATGGCTACACCTTC. It yields the protein CASSYEGQYGYTF.

This clonotype was picked up a small number of times. The chain carries TRBV6-2 or TRBV6-3 and TRBJ2-1; 7 bases match TRBD2. Germline V CDR1 and CDR2: MNHEY, SVGEGT. V was pared by 4 bases and J by 7 bases, with 4 bases of the junction left unmatched. This CDR3 has 13 residues. DNA of the CDR3: TGTGCCAGCAGTTCCGCGGGGGTTAATGAGCAGTTCTTC. The encoded protein is CASSSAGVNEQFF.

This clonotype was detected a few times. The chain is built from TRBV6-5 and TRBJ2-5; the match to TRBD2 covers 10 bases. Germline V CDR1 and CDR2: MNHEY, SVGAGI. V shed 8 bases and J 2 bases; nucleotides not matched to a gene: 8. The CDR3 is 15 residues long. CDR3 DNA sequence: TGTGCCAGCGGGTATAGCGGGGGGCTTCAAGAGACCCAGTACTTC. It translates to CASGYSGGLQETQYF.

This clonotype was recorded at least ten times. This rearrangement joins TRBV2 to TRBJ1-6; a possible D gene is TRBD1 (5 bases). Looked up from germline, CDR1 is SNHLY and CDR2 is FYNNEI. The CDR3 is 15 amino acids. V was pared by 6 bases and J by 2 bases, with 11 bases between. The CDR3 DNA reads as TGTGCCAGCAGCCCGAGGGGCACCTATAATTCACCCCTCCACTTT. This encodes CASSPRGTYNSPLHF.

This clonotype was observed a handful of times. J is TRBJ1-2 and V is TRBV11-3, with D unclear. Trimming removed 11 bases at V and 7 bases at J, with 14 bases between. Per the germline V gene, CDR1 is SGHNT and CDR2 is YENEEA. CDR3 length equals 11 residues. The CDR3 sequence: CAPKGMGGYTF. The CDR3 DNA sequence: TGTGCCCCTAAAGGAATGGGTGGCTACACCTTC.

This sequence joins TRBV7-9 and TRBJ1-2; TRBD1 aligns across 9 bases. Germline values: CDR1 SEHNR, CDR2 FQNEAQ (reference sequence). J gave up 2 bases and V 4 bases, and 5 bases lay outside the gene matches. The CDR3 is 15 residues long. The DNA of the CDR3 is TGTGCCAGCAGCTATCCGGACAGGGGAAACTATGGCTACACCTTC. It yields the protein CASSYPDRGNYGYTF.

This clonotype occurred a few times. The chain carries TRBV29-1 and TRBJ2-7; D unclear. The CDR3 contains 14 residues. V lost 4 bases to trimming and J lost 0 bases, with 13 bases between them. Per germline, CDR1 SQVTM and CDR2 ANQGSEA. The CDR3 DNA follows: TGCAGCGTTGCGGCCTCCCCCAGCTCCTACGAGCAGTACTTC. It codes for CSVAASPSSYEQYF.

This chain uses TRBV28 with TRBJ2-1; 8 bases align to TRBD1. The CDR3 is made up of 15 amino acids. Germline loops: CDR1 MDHEN, CDR2 SYDVKM. V trimming: 5 bases; J trimming: 10 bases; junction bases outside the gene matches: 13. CDR3 sequence reads: CASSTPGQALREQFF. The CDR3 DNA sequence: TGTGCCAGCAGTACTCCGGGACAGGCCCTCCGGGAGCAGTTCTTC.

The V gene is TRBV19, the J gene TRBJ2-7; possibly TRBD2 for D (5 bases). Trimming cost V 3 bases and J 3 bases, with 12 bases left between them. The CDR3 is 14 amino acids. Per the germline V gene, CDR1 is LNHDA and CDR2 is SQIVND (reference sequence). CDR3 sequence: CASSILAGDYEQYF. As DNA, the CDR3 is TGTGCCAGTAGTATCCTGGCGGGTGACTACGAGCAGTACTTC.

This clonotype was recorded many times. Germline is not matched at one junction end, which may reflect a read error. The chain joins TRBV11-2 to TRBJ1-4; D is possibly TRBD1 (5 bases). This CDR3 has 11 amino acids. CDR1 is SGHAT, CDR2 FQNNGV, per germline. This CDR3 is CASSTTGSEVF. In nucleotides, the CDR3 is TGTGCCAGCAGCACCACAGGTTCAGAGGTTTTT.

J is TRBJ1-2 and V is TRBV25-1, with a weak D call TRBD1 (6 bases). The CDR3 runs 14 residues. In germline, CDR1 is MGHDK, CDR2 SYGVNS. With 0 bases removed from V and 6 bases from J, the gap between germline ends came to 11 bases. The CDR3, as DNA: TGTGCCAGCAGTGAATATTCAGGGGTCAATGGCTACACCTTC. This sequence encodes CASSEYSGVNGYTF.

This chain joins TRBV5-1 and TRBJ2-1, with D tentatively TRBD1 (5 bases). V was cut by 4 bases and J by 5 bases, with 19 bases left in between. This CDR3 has 16 residues. The germline CDR1 and CDR2 sequences are SGHRS and YFSETQ. The CDR3 here is CASSTNPRQPDNEQFF. CDR3 DNA: TGCGCCAGCAGCACTAATCCCCGACAGCCGGACAATGAGCAGTTCTTC.

This clonotype was observed a handful of times. The chain is built from TRBV28 and TRBJ2-7; D is ambiguous. CDR3 length equals 15 residues. V was cut by 3 bases and J by 0 bases, with 12 bases left in between. In germline, CDR1 is MDHEN, CDR2 SYDVKM. The CDR3 nucleotides are TGTGCCAGCAGTTTTTATTCAACCAGCTCCTACGAGCAGTACTTC. As protein: CASSFYSTSSYEQYF. Variable domain in full (rest from reference TRBV28 and TRBJ2-7): DVKVTQSSRYLVKRTGEKVFLECVQDMDHENMFWYRQDPGLGLRLIYFSYDVKMKEKGDIPEGYSVSREKKERFSLILESASTNQTSMYLCASSFYSTSSYEQYFGPGTRLTVT.

At least ten counts were recorded for this clonotype. The chain uses TRBV28 and TRBJ2-5; a weak D match, TRBD1 (6 bases). The CDR3 length is 16 residues. V was trimmed by 1 base and J by 1 base, leaving 13 bases between them. CDR1 MDHEN and CDR2 SYDVKM come from the germline V gene. CDR3 amino acids: CASSLSGVGAQETQYF. Here the CDR3 DNA reads TGTGCCAGCAGTTTATCGGGTGTGGGGGCCCAAGAGACCCAGTACTTC.

This rearrangement joins TRBV4-2 to TRBJ1-4; the match to TRBD1 covers 9 bases. Trimming cost V 1 base and J 8 bases; bases outside gene matches: 2. Germline V gives CDR1 LGHNA, CDR2 YNFKEQ. There are 14 residues in the CDR3. As DNA, the CDR3 is TGTGCCAGCAGCCAAGGGGACAGGGAGGAAAAACTGTTTTTT. Protein: CASSQGDREEKLFF.

The sample holds a few counts of this clonotype. The chain carries TRBV5-8 and TRBJ1-4, with D tentatively TRBD1 (5 bases). Deletions cut 4 bases from V and 7 bases from J, with 20 bases between. This CDR3 spans 16 amino acids. Germline lookup yields CDR1 SGHTS and CDR2 YDEGEE. The CDR3 nucleotides are TGTGCCAGCAGCCGCTTGGGGACCTTAAATACTGAAAAACTGTTTTTT. Its translation: CASSRLGTLNTEKLFF.

The chain carries TRBV29-1 and TRBJ2-7; TRBD1 is a possible D gene (6 bases). CDR3 length: 13 residues. The V gene's germline CDR1 is SQVTM and CDR2 ANQGSEA. Trimming stripped 2 bases from V and 2 bases from J, with 10 bases between. The chain's CDR3 is CSVELDRTYEQYF. CDR3 DNA sequence: TGCAGCGTTGAATTAGACAGGACCTACGAGCAGTACTTC.

The V call is TRBV28, the J call TRBJ2-2, with D hard to call. Germline V gene lookup returns CDR1 MDHEN and CDR2 SYDVKM. The CDR3 covers 14 residues. V shed 6 bases and J shed 2 bases, with 10 bases lying between them. The CDR3 here is CASRPDANTGELFF. CDR3 nucleotide sequence: TGTGCCAGCAGACCGGACGCTAACACCGGGGAGCTGTTTTTT.

This clonotype was observed at least ten times. The chain joins TRBV6-5 to TRBJ2-3; D remains unclear. Trimming took 10 bases from V and 1 from J, leaving 15 bases between them. The CDR3 has 14 amino acids. Germline loops: CDR1 MNHEY, CDR2 SVGAGI. The CDR3 nucleotides are TGTGCCACTCGATTCCTTGCCCGCACAGATACGCAGTATTTT. Protein: CATRFLARTDTQYF.